This record concerns one T cell receptor (beta chain) sequence. One end of the junction fails to match germline, which may point to a read error. This sample was taken from a study of tumor and adjacent non-tumor tissue in lung cancer. Per germline, CDR1 DFQATT and CDR2 SNEGSKA (reference sequence). The CDR3 has 15 amino acids. A modified ARM-PCR protocol with three rounds of nested PCR amplified TCRbeta. In TCRdb, the multiplex PCR reads were re-called with MiXCR into one record per CDR3 protein. The table includes 120,000 to 150,000 distinct CDR3 sequences, around 66% detected once. The template was RNA from unsorted bulk tissue.

The clonotype originates from a man aged 55 to 70 with small cell lung cancer. The sequenced material came from lung tumor tissue. The chain couples TRBV20-1 to TRBJ2-1, with 8 bases identical to TRBD2. Here the CDR3 reads CSARKREIKTNEQSF. CDR3 in DNA: TGCAGTGCTAGGAAGCGGGAGATAAAGACCAATGAGCAGTCCTTC.